One T cell receptor (beta chain) is described in this entry. Its matching antigen is unknown. The method was immunoSEQ multiplex PCR; TCRdb's version includes in-frame clones alone and lacks a portion of them. Of about 180,000 clones in the sample, just over 90% were seen once. The sample is drawn from a study of T cell responses to AZD1222 COVID-19 vaccine. Overall study findings and caveats: The sample set comprised mostly white British donors with more females, and clonal diversity was possibly underestimated. Spike-specific TCR depth and breadth grew after two AZD1222 doses.

The length of the CDR3 is 18 residues. Trimming pared 4 bases from V and 0 bases from J, leaving 19 bases between. CDR1 and CDR2 (germline): WNHNN, SYGVQD (reference sequence). The input for sequencing was peripheral blood, taken on day 0 of AZD1222 vaccination. This chain connects TRBV10-1 to TRBJ1-5; tentative D call: TRBD1 (6 bases). The TCR was taken from an adult in good health. CDR3 sequence reads: CASSVPGAWSDSNQPQHF. The DNA of the CDR3 is TGCGCCAGCAGTGTCCCGGGGGCCTGGTCGGATAGCAATCAGCCCCAGCATTTT.